A single sample is the source of the 12 T cell receptor beta chains below, sequenced in a study of graft-versus-host responses after intestinal transplantation. Profiling relied on immunoSEQ multiplex PCR, and the TCRdb table lists in-frame clones only, not all of them. The sample has fewer than 15,000 clones, about four fifths seen once. The sample consisted of PBMCs, taken 306 days after intestinal transplant. The source of these receptors is a human patient who received an intestinal transplant, so some T cells may come from the graft donor.

The chain combines TRBV10-2 with TRBJ2-1, with D perhaps assigned TRBD1 or TRBD2 (6 bases each). V lost 7 bases and J lost 4, with 14 bases in between. The CDR3 covers 14 residues. CDR1 is WSHSY, CDR2 SAAADI, per germline. Written as DNA, the CDR3 is TGCGCCAGCAACCTCGGGGGCCGGTACAATGAGCAGTTCTTC. Protein: CASNLGGRYNEQFF.

V and J are TRBV27 and TRBJ2-3, with D perhaps being TRBD1 or TRBD2 (5 bases each). CDR3 length: 14 residues. Per the germline V gene, CDR1 is MNHEY and CDR2 is SMNVEV (reference sequence). Trimming pared 11 bases from V and 2 bases from J, leaving 17 bases between. The CDR3 here is CAEHRDPFTDTQYF. The CDR3 region has the DNA TGTGCCGAACATAGGGACCCATTCACAGATACGCAGTATTTT.

The chain couples TRBV5-6 to TRBJ2-7; TRBD1 matches 9 bases. Unmatched junction bases numbered 7, after V lost 2 bases and J lost 7 bases. The CDR3 is made up of 14 amino acids. Germline CDR1 is SGHDT and CDR2 is YYEEEE. CDR3 bases: TGTGCCAGCAGCTTCTCACAGGGGGCACGAGAGCAGTACTTC. Its translation: CASSFSQGAREQYF.

The genes are TRBV28 and TRBJ2-1; D might be TRBD1 (5 bases). The V end lost 6 bases, the J end lost 2 bases, and 8 bases lay between the germline ends. Looked up from germline, CDR1 is MDHEN and CDR2 is SYDVKM. This CDR3 has 13 amino acids. The CDR3 protein is CASSPGPYNEQFF. The CDR3 DNA sequence: TGTGCCAGCAGCCCAGGGCCCTACAATGAGCAGTTCTTC.

The chain employs TRBV27 and TRBJ1-2; no definite D call. Between the trimmed V and J ends, which lost 6 bases and 0 bases, there was a span of 11 bases. The CDR3 contains 14 residues. Germline V gene sequence: CDR1 MNHEY, CDR2 SMNVEV (reference sequence). The CDR3: CASRAAGSNYGYTF. The CDR3 nucleotides read TGTGCCAGCAGAGCGGCCGGGTCTAACTATGGCTACACCTTC.

The chain is built from TRBV30 and TRBJ2-7, with a weak D call TRBD1 (6 bases). V was pared by 2 bases and J by 7 bases, with 9 bases between. The CDR3 consists of 11 residues. CDR1 and CDR2 (germline): GTSNPN, SVGIG (reference sequence). CDR3 amino acids: CAWSRGLEQYF. The CDR3 DNA sequence: TGTGCCTGGAGTAGGGGGTTGGAGCAGTACTTC.

The chain links TRBV9 to TRBJ2-7; TRBD2 matches at 9 bases. Trimming cost V 4 bases and J 6 bases; bases outside gene matches: 5. Per germline, CDR1 SGDLS and CDR2 YYNGEE. This CDR3 is built from 13 residues. The CDR3, as DNA: TGTGCCAGCAGCCCTGGACTAGCGACCGAGCAGTACTTC. As protein: CASSPGLATEQYF.

The V gene is TRBV6-4, the J gene TRBJ2-3; TRBD1 matches 12 bases. Unmatched junction bases numbered 5, after V lost 6 bases and J lost 4 bases. The CDR3 has 15 amino acids. In germline, CDR1 is MRHNA, CDR2 SNTAGT. DNA of the CDR3: TGTGCCAGCAGCGCCGGGACAGGGGGCGCAGATACGCAGTATTTT. Translating gives CASSAGTGGADTQYF.

The V gene is TRBV19, the J gene TRBJ1-6, with D unclear. V was trimmed by 5 bases and J by 9 bases, leaving 17 bases between them. From germline, CDR1 is LNHDA and CDR2 SQIVND (reference sequence). The CDR3 sequence is 15 residues long. The CDR3 sequence is CASSPGTPSISPLHF. In nucleotides, the CDR3 is TGTGCCAGTAGTCCTGGAACCCCTTCTATTTCACCCCTCCACTTT. Together with reference TRBV19 and TRBJ1-6, the CDR3 gives the full variable domain: DGGITQSPKYLFRKEGQNVTLSCEQNLNHDAMYWYRQDPGQGLRLIYYSQIVNDFQKGDIAEGYSVSREKKESFPLTVTSAQKNPTAFYLCASSPGTPSISPLHFGNGTRLTVT.

The chain has TRBV27 and TRBJ2-7, with TRBD1 matching over 9 bases. CDR1 is MNHEY and CDR2 is SMNVEV in the germline V gene (reference sequence). The CDR3 sequence is 13 residues long. With V trimmed by 4 bases and J by 10 bases, 8 bases remained unmatched. CDR3: CASSSTGGATQYF. As DNA, the CDR3 is TGTGCCAGCAGTTCTACAGGGGGCGCAACTCAGTACTTC.

V is TRBV11-2 and J is TRBJ1-1, with D maybe TRBD1 (6 bases). V gave up 4 bases and J gave up 4 bases, with 16 bases separating them. The length of the CDR3 is 15 residues. Germline V lookup: CDR1 SGHAT, CDR2 FQNNGV. CDR3 DNA: TGTGCCAGCAGCTCCGGGGGGGGGCTTAGCACTGAAGCTTTCTTT. Encoded protein: CASSSGGGLSTEAFF.

This sequence joins TRBV10-2 and TRBJ1-5; TRBD1 aligns across 7 bases. The CDR3 extends over 13 amino acids. Germline lookup yields CDR1 WSHSY and CDR2 SAAADI. With 3 bases clipped from V and 6 bases from J, the junction kept 2 bases outside the gene matches. The CDR3 coding sequence is TGCGCCAGCAGTGAAGGGGGCCCTCAGCCCCAGCATTTT. This codes for CASSEGGPQPQHF.